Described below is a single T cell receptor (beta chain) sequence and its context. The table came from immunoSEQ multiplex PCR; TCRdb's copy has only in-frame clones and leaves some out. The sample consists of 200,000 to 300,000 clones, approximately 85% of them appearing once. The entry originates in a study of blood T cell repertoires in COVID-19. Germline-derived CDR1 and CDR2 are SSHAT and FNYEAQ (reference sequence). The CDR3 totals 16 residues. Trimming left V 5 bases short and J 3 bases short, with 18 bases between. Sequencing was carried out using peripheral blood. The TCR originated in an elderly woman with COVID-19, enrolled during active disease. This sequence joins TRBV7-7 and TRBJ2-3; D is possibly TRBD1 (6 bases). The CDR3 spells CASSPSRGIGTDTQYF. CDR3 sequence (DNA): TGTGCCAGCAGCCCCAGCAGGGGAATTGGGACAGATACGCAGTATTTT.